These 22 T cell receptor beta chains came from one sample sequenced in a study of CD8+ T cells in alopecia areata. RNA was extracted and reverse transcribed into cDNA as the sequencing template. The assay was immunoSEQ multiplex PCR, and TCRdb's table has in-frame clones only and misses some. The table lists 200,000 to 300,000 clones, with no singletons. Markers used for sorting pooled cutaneous lymph node cells were CD4, CD8alpha, NKG2D, NKG2ACE and others. The sequencing input was CD4+ T cells sorted from a lymph node. These receptors came from a C3H/HeJ mouse with alopecia areata. The strain's MHC type: H2-k.

This clone has a handful of counts. Any gene name here is a mouse gene name. The read ends 4 residues early relative to the CDR3; the germline J gene fills the gap. Additional DNA sequences in this sample encode the identical CDR3. This chain links TRBV5 with TRBJ2-5, with 7 bases fitting TRBD1. Per the germline V gene, CDR1 is LGHNA and CDR2 is YNLKQL (reference sequence). The CDR3 covers 13 residues. CDR3 residues: CASSQTGKDTQYF. The CDR3 DNA, read in part, is TGTGCCAGCAGCCAGACAGGGAAAGAC.

About this clone itself: The gene symbols are mouse symbols. The read finishes 4 residues shy of the CDR3 end, and the germline J gene is used to complete it. J is TRBJ2-3 and V is TRBV17; the D gene is possibly TRBD1 (5 bases). In germline, CDR1 is MNHDT, CDR2 YYDKIL. The CDR3 totals 18 residues. The V end was cut by 0 bases, the J end by 0 bases, with 16 bases between. CDR3 bases read: TGTGCTAGCAGTAGAGATTACCGGACATCCACTAGTGCAGAA. Protein: CASSRDYRTSTSAE. The full CDR3 protein reads CASSRDYRTSTSAETLYF. The variable domain in full, completed from reference TRBV17 and TRBJ2-3, reads DTTVKQNPRYKLARVGKPVNLICSQTMNHDTMYWYQKKPNQAPKLLLFYYDKILNREADTFEKFQSSRPNNSFCSLYIGSAGLEYSAMYLCASSRDYRTSTSAETLYFGSGTRLTVL.

This clone was counted only a few times. Gene names refer to mouse genes. The read halts 4 residues ahead of the CDR3 end, with the missing end drawn from the germline J gene. The same CDR3 can be traced to other DNA sequences in this sample. This chain links TRBV13-1 with TRBJ2-1; D may be TRBD2 (6 bases). V was pared by 0 bases and J by 4 bases, with 11 bases between. Germline-derived CDR1 and CDR2 are NSHNY and SYGAGN. This CDR3 has 15 residues. The sequenced part of the CDR3 DNA is TGTGCCAGCAGTGATGCAGTTGGGGGTTATGCT. Protein sequence: CASSDAVGGYA. In full, the CDR3 is CASSDAVGGYAEQFF.

This clone has a handful of counts. All gene names here are mouse names. The CDR3 is cut off 3 residues early in the read; its end comes from the germline J gene. The V gene is TRBV13-2, the J gene TRBJ1-6, with 7 nucleotides matching TRBD1. TRBJ1-6 counts as an open reading frame of uncertain function. J gave up 7 bases and V 3 bases, and 4 bases lay outside the gene matches. Germline V gene data show CDR1 as NNHNN and CDR2 as SYGAGS (reference sequence). The CDR3 sequence is 14 residues long. CDR3 loop: CASGVPGQNSPLYF. The CDR3 bases that were read are TGTGCCAGCGGTGTCCCGGGACAGAATTCGCCC.

On this clone itself: The genes are named according to mouse. The read falls 4 residues short of the CDR3 end, and the missing part is taken from the germline J gene. The chain recombines TRBV13-2 with TRBJ2-5; no definite D call. This CDR3 region has 15 residues. Germline assignment: CDR1 NNHNN and CDR2 SYGAGS (reference sequence). Trimming cost V 1 base and J 1 base, with 10 bases left between them. Partial CDR3 DNA: TGTGCCAGCGGTGATCTCGTCCAGTACCAAGAC. It translates to CASGDLVQYQD. The entire CDR3 protein is CASGDLVQYQDTQYF.

As concerns this clone: The genes are named according to mouse. Read coverage stops 4 residues before the CDR3 terminus; the germline J gene supplies the remainder. Other DNA sequences in the sample encode the same CDR3. The V and J genes are TRBV19 and TRBJ1-2; D unresolved. The V gene lost 2 bases and the J gene lost 3 bases, with 11 bases spanning the gap. This CDR3 has 14 amino acids. Germline values: CDR1 FNHDT, CDR2 SITEND (reference sequence). CDR3 DNA, as far as it was read: TGTGCCAGCAGTATTCGCCCAGGCGACTCC. Protein product: CASSIRPGDS. The entire CDR3 protein is CASSIRPGDSDYTF. The full variable domain, with the rest looked up from reference TRBV19 and TRBJ1-2, is GGIITQTPKFLIGQEGQKLTLKCQQNFNHDTMYWYRQDSGKGLRLIYYSITENDLQKGDLSEGYDASREKKSSFSLTVTSAQKNEMAVFLCASSIRPGDSDYTFGSGTRLLVI.

Comments on this clone: Genes here carry mouse names. The observed sequence ends 4 residues before the CDR3 terminus, with the missing tail filled in from the germline J gene. The genes are TRBV19 and TRBJ2-2; no clear D. Germline V gene lookup returns CDR1 FNHDT and CDR2 SITEND (reference sequence). CDR3 length equals 11 residues. The CDR3 sequence is CASSKVGQLYF. Partial CDR3 DNA: TGTGCCAGCAGTAAAGTCGGG. Full variable domain (missing parts from reference TRBV19 and TRBJ2-2): GGIITQTPKFLIGQEGQKLTLKCQQNFNHDTMYWYRQDSGKGLRLIYYSITENDLQKGDLSEGYDASREKKSSFSLTVTSAQKNEMAVFLCASSKVGQLYFGEGSKLTVL.

This clone has just a few counts. Genes and germline come from the mouse. In the same sample, other DNA sequences code for this CDR3. The covered CDR3 bases are TGCACCTGCAGTGCAGCTGGGGGCGCTAGTGCAGAA. This codes for CTCSAAGGASAE. The complete CDR3 reads CTCSAAGGASAETLYF. This sequence joins TRBV1 and TRBJ2-3, with D perhaps matching TRBD2 (7 bases). With the read ending 4 residues before the CDR3 end, the germline J gene is used to fill in that end. Trimming removed 1 base at V and 0 bases at J, with 11 bases between. Per germline, CDR1 NSQYPW and CDR2 LRSPGD (reference sequence). CDR3 size: 16 residues.

This clone was counted between two and nine times. Gene names and germline match the mouse. From the germline J gene comes the end of the CDR3, since the read stops 4 residues before it. The J gene is TRBJ1-1, the V gene TRBV29; no clear D. The CDR3 sequence is 14 residues long. Germline-derived CDR1 and CDR2 are MSHET and SYDVDS. With 3 bases removed from V and 0 bases from J, the gap between germline ends came to 8 bases. CDR3 sequence: CASSFSRTNTEVFF. CDR3 DNA (partial): TGTGCTAGCAGTTTCTCCAGAACAAACACA.

This clone was seen a handful of times. Germline and genes here are mouse. The read finishes 4 residues shy of the CDR3 end, and the germline J gene is used to complete it. The chain has TRBV19 and TRBJ2-1, with TRBD1 as a possible D gene (6 bases). V dropped 2 bases and J dropped 0 bases, with 9 bases sitting between them. The CDR3 loop spans 15 amino acids. Germline V gene data show CDR1 as FNHDT and CDR2 as SITEND (reference sequence). CDR3 protein: CASSMRGSNYAEQFF. Partial CDR3 DNA: TGTGCCAGCAGTATGAGGGGGAGTAACTATGCT.

Turning to this clone: All gene names here are mouse names. The CDR3 end lies 4 residues beyond the end of the read and is filled in from the germline J gene. The chain uses TRBV5 and TRBJ2-7; 8 bases are shared with TRBD1. The germline CDR1 and CDR2 sequences are LGHNA and YNLKQL (reference sequence). The CDR3 spans 14 residues. The CDR3 here is CASSTRQGLNEQYF. CDR3 bases read: TGTGCCAGCAGCACTCGACAGGGGTTGAAT.

Remarks on this clone: Germline and genes: mouse. The DNA ends 4 residues before the CDR3 does, and the rest of the CDR3 is filled in from the germline J gene. The rearrangement joins TRBV13-1 to TRBJ2-7, with TRBD1 as a possible D gene (6 bases). Per the germline V gene, CDR1 is NSHNY and CDR2 is SYGAGN. The CDR3 is made up of 14 amino acids. This CDR3 is CASSDRGQIYEQYF. CDR3 DNA (partial): TGTGCCAGCAGTGATAGGGGACAAATTTAT.

Only a few counts were recorded for this clone. Gene names refer to mouse genes. The CDR3 end falls 4 residues outside the read, so it is completed with the germline J gene. The same CDR3 also results from other DNA sequences found in this sample. V usage is TRBV12-1 and J usage is TRBJ2-4; D might be TRBD1 (5 bases). This CDR3 comprises 13 residues. Trimming shortened V by 0 bases and J by 3 bases, and 6 bases separated the two germline ends. CDR1 SGHSN and CDR2 HYEKVE come from the germline V gene. The CDR3 DNA, read in part, is TGTGCCAGCTCTCTCCCAGGGCAAAAC. Its protein is CASSLPGQN. The whole CDR3 sequence reads CASSLPGQNTLYF.

This clone has only a few counts. Each gene name is a mouse one. Other DNA sequences in the same sample also yield this CDR3. Partial CDR3 DNA: TGCACCTGCAGTGCAGATCAGGGGGCT. Translated, it gives CTCSADQGA. The entire CDR3 reads CTCSADQGAEQFF. The gene calls are TRBV1 and TRBJ2-1; D might be TRBD1 (6 bases). The CDR3 end lies 4 residues beyond the end of the read and is filled in from the germline J gene. The CDR3 sequence is 13 residues long. The germline V gene has CDR1 NSQYPW and CDR2 LRSPGD (reference sequence). Complete variable domain (other parts from reference TRBV1 and TRBJ2-1): VTLLEQNPRWRLVPRGQAVNLRCILKNSQYPWMSWYQQDLQKQLQWLFTLRSPGDKEVKSLPGADYLATRVTDTELRLQVANMSQGRTLYCTCSADQGAEQFFGPGTRLTVL.

As concerns this clone: The gene symbols are mouse symbols. The read finishes 4 residues shy of the CDR3 end, and the germline J gene is used to complete it. V and J are TRBV1 and TRBJ1-2, with 7 bases fitting TRBD1. V shed 5 bases and J 3 bases; nucleotides not matched to a gene: 6. The CDR3 runs 14 residues. CDR1 NSQYPW and CDR2 LRSPGD come from the germline V gene (reference sequence). The DNA read from the CDR3 is TGCACCTGCAGTACAACAGGGGCGCACTCC. Residues: CTCSTTGAHS. The CDR3 in full is CTCSTTGAHSDYTF.

As regards this clone: Here the gene names and germline are mouse. The read gets to within 4 residues of the CDR3 end, and the germline J gene fills in the rest. This sequence joins TRBV1 and TRBJ2-2; a weak D match, TRBD2 (6 bases). V was trimmed by 0 bases and J by 2 bases, leaving 10 bases between them. This CDR3 region has 16 residues. The germline CDR1 and CDR2 sequences are NSQYPW and LRSPGD (reference sequence). The CDR3: CTCSADVGDNTGQLYF. The covered CDR3 bases are TGCACCTGCAGTGCAGACGTGGGGGACAACACCGGG.

Worth noting for this clone: Gene names are the mouse ones. The sequence runs out 4 residues before the end of the CDR3; the remainder is reconstructed from the germline J gene. This rearrangement joins TRBV13-3 to TRBJ1-1, with D hard to call. In germline, CDR1 is NNHDY, CDR2 SYVADS. The CDR3 is 14 residues long. The V and J ends lost 1 base and 0 bases respectively, with 7 bases between them. The covered CDR3 bases are TGTGCCAGCAGTGATCCTCAGGCAAACACA. This gives the protein CASSDPQANT. The CDR3 in its entirety is CASSDPQANTEVFF.

In its sample, this clone was seen a few times. Gene names follow the mouse nomenclature. The missing CDR3 end, 4 residues past where the read stops, is filled in from the germline J gene. Other DNA sequences of this sample code for an identical CDR3. This rearrangement joins TRBV13-3 to TRBJ2-7, with D tentatively TRBD1 (5 bases). The V end lost 2 bases, the J end lost 2 bases, and 8 bases lay between the germline ends. CDR1 and CDR2 from the germline V gene are NNHDY and SYVADS. The CDR3 length is 13 residues. The CDR3 bases that were read are TGTGCCAGCAGTGACGGCAGGGCCTAT. The encoded protein is CASSDGRAY. In full, the CDR3 reads CASSDGRAYEQYF.

This clone came up a few times. Gene names are mouse gene names. The CDR3 end is not reached by the read, which stops 4 residues before it; the germline J gene fills it in. The V and J genes are TRBV13-1 and TRBJ2-5; D is unclear. Germline V lookup: CDR1 NSHNY, CDR2 SYGAGN. The CDR3 has 14 residues. The DNA read from the CDR3 is TGTGCCAGCAGTGATGCAATGACAAAAGAC. Encoded protein: CASSDAMTKD. The full CDR3 is CASSDAMTKDTQYF.

This clone came up a few times. Mouse germline and gene names are used. The observed sequence ends 4 residues before the CDR3 terminus, with the missing tail filled in from the germline J gene. V and J are TRBV13-2 and TRBJ1-2; 9 positions agree with TRBD1. The CDR3 has 14 amino acids. The junction had 1 base not matched to a gene; V was cut back by 0 bases and J by 4 bases. CDR1 NNHNN and CDR2 SYGAGS come from the germline V gene (reference sequence). CDR3 DNA (partial): TGTGCCAGCGGTGATGCGGGACAGGGCTCC. Protein sequence: CASGDAGQGS. The whole CDR3 protein is CASGDAGQGSDYTF.

This clone was seen a few times. The genes are named according to mouse. The read falls 4 residues short of the CDR3 end, and the missing part is taken from the germline J gene. The rearrangement uses TRBV29 and TRBJ1-2, with a tentative D call TRBD1 (6 bases). V lost 6 bases and J 4 bases, leaving 15 bases between the germline ends. Germline V gene lookup returns CDR1 MSHET and CDR2 SYDVDS. This CDR3 spans 14 amino acids. The CDR3 region is CASSPQGGGSDYTF. The sequenced CDR3 bases are TGTGCTAGCAGCCCACAGGGAGGGGGCTCC.

This clone was detected a few times. Gene labels here are mouse ones. The CDR3 end is not reached by the read, which stops 3 residues before it; the germline J gene fills it in. This same CDR3 is encoded by further DNA sequences in the sample. The V gene is TRBV19, the J gene TRBJ1-6; TRBD1 might be the D (6 bases). TRBJ1-6 is placed among ORFs of uncertain function. The CDR3 has 16 amino acids. V was trimmed by 1 base and J by 1 base, leaving 9 bases between them. Germline V gives CDR1 FNHDT, CDR2 SITEND (reference sequence). CDR3 region: CASSISGGSYNSPLYF. The CDR3 bases that were read are TGTGCCAGCAGTATATCTGGGGGCTCCTATAATTCGCCC.